This T cell receptor beta chain was profiled in a study of CD8 T cells in Susac syndrome. Deletions cut 4 bases from V and 9 bases from J, with 21 bases between. This CDR3 is 15 amino acids long. The germline CDR1 and CDR2 sequences are SNHLY and FYNNEI. An input of about 0.45 to 1 ug of RNA was subjected to reverse transcription using random hexamers. immunoSEQ multiplex PCR amplified TCR beta CDR3 across 54 Vbeta, 13 Jbeta. TCRdb ran MiXCR on the immunoSEQ multiplex PCR reads and lists one entry per CDR3 protein. The table lists under 350,000 distinct CDR3 sequences, 92% of them singletons. The sequenced target, TCR beta, came from blood CD8+ and CD4+ T cells. The authors negatively isolated CD8+ and CD4+ T cells and FACS-enriched TEMRA cells.

The sequence derives from a human donor with multiple sclerosis. Sample: CD4+ T cells from PBMCs. The chain combines TRBV2 with TRBJ1-2; D possibly corresponds to TRBD1 (6 bases). CDR3 nucleotides: TGTGCCAGCAGTGCGACAGGCCTCGGCCCCGATCGCTACACCTTC. The encoded protein is CASSATGLGPDRYTF. Using reference TRBV2 and TRBJ1-2 for the parts outside the CDR3, the full variable domain is EPEVTQTPSHQVTQMGQEVILRCVPISNHLYFYWYRQILGQKVEFLVSFYNNEISEKSEIFDDQFSVERPDGSNFTLKIRSTKLEDSAMYFCASSATGLGPDRYTFGSGTRLTVV.